The clone carrying this T cell receptor beta chain appeared a single time. This sample is drawn from a study of control samples from healthy donors and cancer patients. V gave up 3 bases and J gave up 5 bases; unmatched junction bases: 8. Per the germline V gene, CDR1 is MDHEN and CDR2 is SYDVKM. The CDR3 loop spans 15 amino acids. This table comes from immunoSEQ multiplex PCR, and its TCRdb copy is limited to in-frame clones, with some not included. The table lists 150,000 to 200,000 clones, around 91% of them singletons. Sequencing was done on a sample of blood. This clonotype originated in a woman aged 45-59 years in good health. The V call is TRBV28, the J call TRBJ2-5; TRBD1 agrees at 8 bases. Here the CDR3 DNA reads TGTGCCAGCAGTTTCAACAGGGGGAAGGCGGAGACCCAGTACTTC. Protein sequence: CASSFNRGKAETQYF.